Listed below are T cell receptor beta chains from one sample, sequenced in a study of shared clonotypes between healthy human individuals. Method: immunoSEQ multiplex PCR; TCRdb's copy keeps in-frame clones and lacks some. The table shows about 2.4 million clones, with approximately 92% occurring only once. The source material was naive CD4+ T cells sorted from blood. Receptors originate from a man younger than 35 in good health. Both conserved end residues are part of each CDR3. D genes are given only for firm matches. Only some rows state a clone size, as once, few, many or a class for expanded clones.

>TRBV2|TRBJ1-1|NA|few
CASSEDTEAFF
TGTGCCAGCAGTGAAGACACAGAAGCTTTCTTT
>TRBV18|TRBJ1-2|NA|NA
CASSPSTGGGYTF
TGTGCCAGCTCACCGTCGACAGGAGGTGGCTACACCTTC
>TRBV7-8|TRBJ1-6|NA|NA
CASSLSRGENNSPLHF
TGTGCCAGCAGCCTCTCCAGGGGCGAAAATAATTCACCCCTCCACTTT
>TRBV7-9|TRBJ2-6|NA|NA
CASSLTLSGANVLTF
TGTGCCAGCAGCTTAACCCTCTCTGGGGCCAACGTCCTGACTTTC
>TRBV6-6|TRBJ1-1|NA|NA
CAGRTVNTEAFF
TGTGCCGGAAGGACAGTGAACACTGAAGCTTTCTTT
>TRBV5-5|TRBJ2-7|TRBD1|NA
CASSLNIATGGRYEQYF
TGTGCCAGCAGCTTGAATATTGCGACAGGGGGTCGCTACGAGCAGTACTTC
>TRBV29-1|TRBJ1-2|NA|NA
CSVERAGQNYGYTF
TGCAGCGTTGAAAGGGCAGGGCAAAACTATGGCTACACCTTC
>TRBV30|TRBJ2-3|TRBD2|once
CAWTSGGSYTDTQYF
TGTGCCTGGACTAGCGGGGGGTCTTACACAGATACGCAGTATTTT
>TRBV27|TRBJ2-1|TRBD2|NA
CASSFSGTSGRNEQFF
TGTGCCAGCAGTTTCTCAGGGACTAGCGGGAGGAATGAGCAGTTCTTC
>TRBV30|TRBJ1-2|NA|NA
CAWSLGFSGGGGYTF
TGTGCCTGGAGTTTGGGGTTCTCCGGCGGGGGTGGCTACACCTTC
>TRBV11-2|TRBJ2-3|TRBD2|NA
CASSFPASGGTDTQYF
TGTGCCAGCAGCTTCCCGGCTAGCGGGGGCACAGATACGCAGTATTTT
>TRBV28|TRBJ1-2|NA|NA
CASSPPARYGYTF
TGTGCCAGCAGTCCTCCGGCACGTTATGGCTACACCTTC
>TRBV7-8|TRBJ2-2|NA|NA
CASSFARLQNTGELFF
TGTGCCAGCAGCTTCGCCAGACTACAGAACACCGGGGAGCTGTTTTTT
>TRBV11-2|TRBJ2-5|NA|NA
CASSLGRVETQYF
TGTGCCAGCAGCTTAGGGAGGGTAGAGACCCAGTACTTC
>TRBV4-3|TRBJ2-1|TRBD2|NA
CASSQGSGRARRNEQFF
TGCGCCAGCAGCCAAGGTAGCGGGAGGGCCAGAAGGAATGAGCAGTTCTTC
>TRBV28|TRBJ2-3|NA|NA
CASSLSIGLITQYF
TGTGCCAGCAGCCTTTCTATAGGACTGATTACGCAGTATTTT
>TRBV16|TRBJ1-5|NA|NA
CASSQRGRGQQPQHF
TGTGCCAGCAGCCAACGGGGCAGGGGCCAACAGCCCCAGCATTTT
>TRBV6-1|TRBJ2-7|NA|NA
CASSQQGNTYEQYF
TGTGCCAGCAGCCAACAGGGAAATACCTACGAGCAGTACTTC
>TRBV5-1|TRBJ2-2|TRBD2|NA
CASSSLIGGLAGVGNTGELFF
TGCGCCAGCAGCTCACTCATCGGGGGACTAGCGGGAGTTGGGAACACCGGGGAGCTGTTTTTT
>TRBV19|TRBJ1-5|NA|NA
CASSVGQPYSNQPQHF
TGTGCCAGTAGTGTCGGACAGCCGTATAGCAATCAGCCCCAGCATTTT
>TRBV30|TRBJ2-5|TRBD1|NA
CAWSRDSKTQYF
TGTGCCTGGTCGAGGGACAGTAAGACCCAGTACTTC
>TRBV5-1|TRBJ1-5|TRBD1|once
CASSLAPGQNQPQHF
TGCGCCAGCAGCTTGGCCCCGGGACAGAATCAGCCCCAGCATTTT
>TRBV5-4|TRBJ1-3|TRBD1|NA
CASSFRGLTGNTIYF
TGTGCCAGCAGCTTCAGGGGGCTAACTGGAAACACCATATATTTT
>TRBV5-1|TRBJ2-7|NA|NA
CASSLIPSAYEQYF
TGCGCCAGCAGCTTGATCCCGTCAGCCTACGAGCAGTACTTC
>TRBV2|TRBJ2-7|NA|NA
CASSPRTSYEQYF
TGTGCCAGCAGTCCCCGAACCTCCTACGAGCAGTACTTC
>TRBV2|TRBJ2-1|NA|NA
CASRNRQSYNEQFF
TGTGCCAGCAGGAACCGACAAAGCTACAATGAGCAGTTCTTC
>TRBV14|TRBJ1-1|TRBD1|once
CASSHRTGNTRLEAFF
TGTGCCAGCAGCCATCGGACAGGGAATACTAGACTTGAAGCTTTCTTT
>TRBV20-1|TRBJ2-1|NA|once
CSASVNNEQFF
TGCAGTGCTAGTGTAAACAATGAGCAGTTCTTC
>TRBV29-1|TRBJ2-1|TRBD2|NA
CSVTSGIYNEQFF
TGCAGCGTTACTAGCGGAATATACAATGAGCAGTTCTTC
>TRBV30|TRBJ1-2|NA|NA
CAWSANQGVGYTF
TGTGCCTGGAGTGCGAACCAGGGTGTCGGCTACACCTTC
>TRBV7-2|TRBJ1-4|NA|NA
CASKAGAGYTNEKLFF
TGTGCCAGCAAGGCGGGGGCAGGGTATACTAATGAAAAACTGTTTTTT
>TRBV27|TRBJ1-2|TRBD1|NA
CASSSSLGTGGVWGYTF
TGTGCCAGCAGTTCCTCCCTCGGGACAGGGGGCGTATGGGGCTACACCTTC